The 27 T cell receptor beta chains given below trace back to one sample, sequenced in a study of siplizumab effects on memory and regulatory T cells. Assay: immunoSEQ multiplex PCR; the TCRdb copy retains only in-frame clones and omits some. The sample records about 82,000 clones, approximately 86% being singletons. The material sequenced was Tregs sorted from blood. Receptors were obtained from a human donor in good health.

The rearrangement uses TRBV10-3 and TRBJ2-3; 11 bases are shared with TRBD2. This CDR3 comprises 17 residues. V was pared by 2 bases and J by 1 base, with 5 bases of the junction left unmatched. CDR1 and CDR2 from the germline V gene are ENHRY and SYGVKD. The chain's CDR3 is CAISEGGLAAGTDTQYF. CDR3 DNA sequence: TGTGCCATCAGTGAGGGGGGACTAGCGGCCGGCACAGATACGCAGTATTTT.

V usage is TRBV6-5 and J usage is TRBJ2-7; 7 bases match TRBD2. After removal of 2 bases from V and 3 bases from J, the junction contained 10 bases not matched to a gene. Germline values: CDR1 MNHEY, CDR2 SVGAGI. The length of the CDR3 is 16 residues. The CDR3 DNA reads TGTGCCAGCAGTTACAGCGGGGCCCTCTCAAGCTACGAGCAGTACTTC. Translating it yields CASSYSGALSSYEQYF.

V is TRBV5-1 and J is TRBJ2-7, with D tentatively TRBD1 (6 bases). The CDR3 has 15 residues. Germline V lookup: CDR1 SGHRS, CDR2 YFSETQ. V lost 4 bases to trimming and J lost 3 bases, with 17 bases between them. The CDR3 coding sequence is TGCGCCAGCAGCCTGGGGGCCGGTTTGGGCTACGAGCAGTACTTC. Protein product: CASSLGAGLGYEQYF.

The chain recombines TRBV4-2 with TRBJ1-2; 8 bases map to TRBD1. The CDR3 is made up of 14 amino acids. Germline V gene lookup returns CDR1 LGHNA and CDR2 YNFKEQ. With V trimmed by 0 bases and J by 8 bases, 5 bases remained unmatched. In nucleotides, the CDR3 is TGTGCCAGCAGCCAAGACAGGGGGCCATTCGGCTACACCTTC. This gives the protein CASSQDRGPFGYTF.

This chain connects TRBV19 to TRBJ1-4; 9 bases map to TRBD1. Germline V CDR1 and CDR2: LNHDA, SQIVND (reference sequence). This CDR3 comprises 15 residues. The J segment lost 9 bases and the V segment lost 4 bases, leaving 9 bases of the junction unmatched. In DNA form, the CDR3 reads TGTGCCAGTAGTACCCGTGGACAGGGGTGGCAAAAACTGTTTTTT. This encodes CASSTRGQGWQKLFF.

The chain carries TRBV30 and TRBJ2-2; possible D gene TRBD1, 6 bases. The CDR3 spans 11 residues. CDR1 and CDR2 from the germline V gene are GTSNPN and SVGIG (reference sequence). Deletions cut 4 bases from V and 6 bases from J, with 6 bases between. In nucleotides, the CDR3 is TGTGCCTGGACAGGGGCCGGGGAGCTGTTTTTT. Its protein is CAWTGAGELFF.

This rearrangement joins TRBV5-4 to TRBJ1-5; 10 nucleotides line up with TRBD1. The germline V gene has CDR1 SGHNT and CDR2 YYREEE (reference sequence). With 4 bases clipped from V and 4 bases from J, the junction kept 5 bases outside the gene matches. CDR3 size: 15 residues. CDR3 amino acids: CASSNDRGLNQPQHF. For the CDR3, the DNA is TGTGCCAGCAGCAACGACAGGGGGCTTAATCAGCCCCAGCATTTT.

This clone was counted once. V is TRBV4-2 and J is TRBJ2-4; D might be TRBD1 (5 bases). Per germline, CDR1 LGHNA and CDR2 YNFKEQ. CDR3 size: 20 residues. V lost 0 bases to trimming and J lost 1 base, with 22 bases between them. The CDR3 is CASSQEMSLQAKSAKNIQYF. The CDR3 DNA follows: TGTGCCAGCAGCCAAGAAATGAGTCTACAGGCTAAGTCGGCCAAAAACATTCAGTACTTC.

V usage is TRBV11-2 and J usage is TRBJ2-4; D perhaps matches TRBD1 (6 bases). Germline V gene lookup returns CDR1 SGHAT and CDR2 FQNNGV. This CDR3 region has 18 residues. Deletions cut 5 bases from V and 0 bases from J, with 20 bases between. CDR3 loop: CASSRRGKAPLAKNIQYF. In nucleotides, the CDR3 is TGTGCCAGCAGCCGTAGGGGGAAAGCCCCCCTAGCCAAAAACATTCAGTACTTC.

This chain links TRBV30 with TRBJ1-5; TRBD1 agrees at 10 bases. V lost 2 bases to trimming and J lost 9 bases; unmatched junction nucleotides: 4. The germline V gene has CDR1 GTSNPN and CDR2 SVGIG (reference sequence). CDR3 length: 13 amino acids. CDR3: CAWSPRTGGPQHF. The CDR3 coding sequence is TGTGCCTGGAGTCCTCGGACAGGGGGGCCCCAGCATTTT.

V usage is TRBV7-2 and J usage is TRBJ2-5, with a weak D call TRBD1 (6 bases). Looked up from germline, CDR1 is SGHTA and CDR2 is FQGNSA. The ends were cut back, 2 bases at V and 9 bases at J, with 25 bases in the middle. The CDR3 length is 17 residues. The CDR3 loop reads CASSLSSTGRYRASQYF. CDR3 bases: TGTGCCAGCAGCTTATCGTCGACAGGCAGATACAGGGCGTCCCAGTACTTC.

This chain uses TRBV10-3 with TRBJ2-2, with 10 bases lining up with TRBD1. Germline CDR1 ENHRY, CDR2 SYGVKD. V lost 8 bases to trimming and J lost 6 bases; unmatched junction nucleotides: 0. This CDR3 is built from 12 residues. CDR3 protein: CAIGQGAGELFF. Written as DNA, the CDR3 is TGTGCCATCGGACAGGGGGCCGGGGAGCTGTTTTTT.

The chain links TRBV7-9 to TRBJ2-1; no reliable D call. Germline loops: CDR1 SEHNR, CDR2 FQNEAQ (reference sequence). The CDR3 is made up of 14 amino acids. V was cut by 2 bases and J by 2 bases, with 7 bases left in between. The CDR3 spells CASSLTWPYNEQFF. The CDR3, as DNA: TGTGCCAGCAGCTTAACCTGGCCCTACAATGAGCAGTTCTTC.

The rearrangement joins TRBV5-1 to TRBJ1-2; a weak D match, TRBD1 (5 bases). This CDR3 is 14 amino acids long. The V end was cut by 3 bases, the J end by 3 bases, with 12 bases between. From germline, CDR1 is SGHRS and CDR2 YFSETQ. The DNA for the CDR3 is TGCGCCAGCAGCTCTACAGGTCCTGACTATGGCTACACCTTC. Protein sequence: CASSSTGPDYGYTF.

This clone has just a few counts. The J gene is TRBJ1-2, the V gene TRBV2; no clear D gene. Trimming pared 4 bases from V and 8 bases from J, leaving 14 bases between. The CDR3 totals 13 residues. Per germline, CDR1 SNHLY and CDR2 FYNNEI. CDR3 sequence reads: CASSGVLHWGYTF. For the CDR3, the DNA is TGTGCCAGCAGTGGGGTTTTACATTGGGGCTACACCTTC.

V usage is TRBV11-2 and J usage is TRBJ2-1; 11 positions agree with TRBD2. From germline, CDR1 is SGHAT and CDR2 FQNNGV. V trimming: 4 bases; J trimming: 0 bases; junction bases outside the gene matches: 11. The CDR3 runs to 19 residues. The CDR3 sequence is CASSSRASGGPSSYNEQFF. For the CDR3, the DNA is TGTGCCAGCAGCTCCCGGGCTAGCGGGGGGCCCAGCTCCTACAATGAGCAGTTCTTC.

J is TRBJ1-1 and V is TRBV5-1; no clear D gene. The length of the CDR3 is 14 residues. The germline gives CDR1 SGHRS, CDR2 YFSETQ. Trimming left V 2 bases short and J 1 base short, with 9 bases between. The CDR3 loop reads CASSFQAENTEAFF. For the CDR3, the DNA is TGCGCCAGCAGCTTCCAGGCTGAGAACACTGAAGCTTTCTTT. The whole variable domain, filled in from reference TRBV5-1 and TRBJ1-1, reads KAGVTQTPRYLIKTRGQQVTLSCSPISGHRSVSWYQQTPGQGLQFLFEYFSETQRNKGNFPGRFSGRQFSNSRSEMNVSTLELGDSALYLCASSFQAENTEAFFGQGTRLTVV.

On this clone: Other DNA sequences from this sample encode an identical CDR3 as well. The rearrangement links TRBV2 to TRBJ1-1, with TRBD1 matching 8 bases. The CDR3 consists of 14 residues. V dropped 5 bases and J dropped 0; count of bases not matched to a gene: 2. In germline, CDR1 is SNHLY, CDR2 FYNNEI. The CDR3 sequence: CASSRQGMNTEAFF. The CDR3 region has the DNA TGTGCCAGCAGTCGACAGGGGATGAACACTGAAGCTTTCTTT. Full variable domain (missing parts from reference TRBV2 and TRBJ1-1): EPEVTQTPSHQVTQMGQEVILRCVPISNHLYFYWYRQILGQKVEFLVSFYNNEISEKSEIFDDQFSVERPDGSNFTLKIRSTKLEDSAMYFCASSRQGMNTEAFFGQGTRLTVV.

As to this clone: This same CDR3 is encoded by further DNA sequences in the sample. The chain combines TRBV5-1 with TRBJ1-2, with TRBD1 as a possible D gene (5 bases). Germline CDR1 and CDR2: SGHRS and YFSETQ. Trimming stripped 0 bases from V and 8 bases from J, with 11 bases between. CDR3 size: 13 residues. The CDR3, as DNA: TGCGCCAGCAGCTTGGAGGGGCTGGGGGGCTACACCTTC. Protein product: CASSLEGLGGYTF. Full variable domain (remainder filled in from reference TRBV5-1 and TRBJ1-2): KAGVTQTPRYLIKTRGQQVTLSCSPISGHRSVSWYQQTPGQGLQFLFEYFSETQRNKGNFPGRFSGRQFSNSRSEMNVSTLELGDSALYLCASSLEGLGGYTFGSGTRLTVV.

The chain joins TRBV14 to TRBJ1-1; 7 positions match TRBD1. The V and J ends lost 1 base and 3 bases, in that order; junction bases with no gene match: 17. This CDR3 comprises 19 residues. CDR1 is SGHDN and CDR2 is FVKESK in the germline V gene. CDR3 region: CASSQVVTLGPQGDTEAFF. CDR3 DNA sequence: TGTGCCAGCAGCCAAGTAGTTACGTTAGGACCCCAGGGGGACACTGAAGCTTTCTTT.

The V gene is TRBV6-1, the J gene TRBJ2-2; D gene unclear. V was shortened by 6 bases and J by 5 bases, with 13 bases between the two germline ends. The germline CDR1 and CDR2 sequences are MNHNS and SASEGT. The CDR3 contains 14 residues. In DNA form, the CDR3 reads TGTGCCAGCAGCGGTCAAGACGGAACCGGGGAGCTGTTTTTT. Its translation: CASSGQDGTGELFF.

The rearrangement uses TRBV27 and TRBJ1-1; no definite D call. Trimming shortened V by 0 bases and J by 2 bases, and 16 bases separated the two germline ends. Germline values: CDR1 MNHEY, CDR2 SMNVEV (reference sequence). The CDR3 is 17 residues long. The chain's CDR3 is CASSLSYFRAANTEAFF. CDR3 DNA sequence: TGTGCCAGCAGTTTATCGTATTTCCGGGCGGCAAACACTGAAGCTTTCTTT.

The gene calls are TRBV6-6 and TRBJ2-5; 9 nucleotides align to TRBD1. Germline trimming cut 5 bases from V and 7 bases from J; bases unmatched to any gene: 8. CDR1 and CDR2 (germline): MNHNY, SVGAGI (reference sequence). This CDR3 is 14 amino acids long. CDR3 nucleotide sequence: TGTGCCAGCAGTACGACAGGGGGATTAGGGACCCAGTACTTC. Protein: CASSTTGGLGTQYF.

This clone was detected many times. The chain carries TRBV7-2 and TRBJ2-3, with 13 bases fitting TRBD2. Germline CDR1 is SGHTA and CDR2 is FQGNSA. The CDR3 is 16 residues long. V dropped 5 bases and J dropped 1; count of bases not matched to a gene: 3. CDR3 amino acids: CASSHGTSGGTDTQYF. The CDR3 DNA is TGTGCCAGCAGCCATGGGACTAGCGGGGGCACAGATACGCAGTATTTT.

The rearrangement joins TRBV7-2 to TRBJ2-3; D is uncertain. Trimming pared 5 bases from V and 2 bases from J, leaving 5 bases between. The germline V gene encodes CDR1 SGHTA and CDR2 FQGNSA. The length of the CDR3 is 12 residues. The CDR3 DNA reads TGTGCCAGCAGCCCACACACAGATACGCAGTATTTT. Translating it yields CASSPHTDTQYF.

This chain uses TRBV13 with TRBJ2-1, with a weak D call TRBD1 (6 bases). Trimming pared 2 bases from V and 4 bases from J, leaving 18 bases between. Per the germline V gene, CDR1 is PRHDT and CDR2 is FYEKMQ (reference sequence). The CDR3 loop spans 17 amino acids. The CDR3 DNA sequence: TGTGCCAGCAGCTTATCGGTGGGGGCCCGGGAATACAATGAGCAGTTCTTC. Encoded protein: CASSLSVGAREYNEQFF.

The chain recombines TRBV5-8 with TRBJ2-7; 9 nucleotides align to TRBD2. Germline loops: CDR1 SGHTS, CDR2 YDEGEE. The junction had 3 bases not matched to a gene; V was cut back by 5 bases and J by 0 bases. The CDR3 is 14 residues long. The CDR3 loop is CASSRRGGSYEQYF. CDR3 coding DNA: TGTGCCAGCAGTAGGCGGGGGGGCTCCTACGAGCAGTACTTC.